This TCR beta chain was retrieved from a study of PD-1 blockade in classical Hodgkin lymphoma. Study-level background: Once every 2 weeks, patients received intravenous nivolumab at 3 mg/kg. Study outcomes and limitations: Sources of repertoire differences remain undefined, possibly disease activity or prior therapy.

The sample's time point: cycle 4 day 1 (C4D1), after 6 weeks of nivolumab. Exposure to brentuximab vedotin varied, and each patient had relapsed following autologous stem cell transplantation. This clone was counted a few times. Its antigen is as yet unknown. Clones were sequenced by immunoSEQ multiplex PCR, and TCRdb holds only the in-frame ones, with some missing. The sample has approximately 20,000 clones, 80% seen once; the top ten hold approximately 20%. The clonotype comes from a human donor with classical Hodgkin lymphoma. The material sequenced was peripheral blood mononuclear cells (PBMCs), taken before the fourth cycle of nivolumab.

The CDR3 is CATSWTGTGNTGELFF. CDR3 sequence (DNA): TGTGCCACCAGCTGGACCGGGACAGGGAACACCGGGGAGCTGTTTTTT. The rearrangement uses TRBV15 and TRBJ2-2; 8 bases match TRBD1. V trimming: 5 bases; J trimming: 1 base; junction bases outside the gene matches: 6. This CDR3 has 16 amino acids. Germline CDR1 and CDR2: LNHNV and YYDKDF (reference sequence).